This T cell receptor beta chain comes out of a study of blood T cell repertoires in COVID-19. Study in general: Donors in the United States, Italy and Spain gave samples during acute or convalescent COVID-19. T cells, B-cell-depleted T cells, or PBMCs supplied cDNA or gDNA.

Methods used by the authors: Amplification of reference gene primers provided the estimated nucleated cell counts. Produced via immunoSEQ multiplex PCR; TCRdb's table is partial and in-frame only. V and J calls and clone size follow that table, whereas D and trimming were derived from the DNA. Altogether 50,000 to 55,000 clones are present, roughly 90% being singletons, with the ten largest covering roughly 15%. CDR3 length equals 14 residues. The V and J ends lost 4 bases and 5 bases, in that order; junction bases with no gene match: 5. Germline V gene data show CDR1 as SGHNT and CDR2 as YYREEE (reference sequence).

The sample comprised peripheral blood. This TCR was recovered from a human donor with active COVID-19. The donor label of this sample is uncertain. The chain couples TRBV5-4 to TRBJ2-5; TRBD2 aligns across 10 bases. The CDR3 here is CASSPAGGRETQYF. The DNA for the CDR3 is TGTGCCAGCAGCCCAGCGGGGGGGCGTGAGACCCAGTACTTC.